This T cell receptor beta chain was recovered during a study of cytomegalovirus exposure and HLA in healthy donors. In the study overall: According to later analysis, the same platform produced the 100 to 150 validation and over 600 first-cohort repertoires. Whole-study results and caveats: Reportedly, cytomegalovirus status was diagnosed with high sensitivity and specificity. Testing in vitro showed a few CMV-associated chains specific for CMV antigens. Rarity held for most TCR sequences, but there were some public TCRs that occurred in many donors.

Measured with immunoSEQ multiplex PCR; TCRdb has only the in-frame clones, and not every one. The repertoire holds about 330,000 clones, roughly 90% seen once, with 0.95% to 1.5% in the top ten. The CDR3 loop spans 12 amino acids. Germline V lookup: CDR1 MDHEN, CDR2 SYDVKM. V was cut by 10 bases and J by 1 base, with 10 bases left in between. On this clone itself: Its target is unknown.

The sequencing input was PBMCs. The clonotype comes from a woman in her 30s in good health and CMV-seropositive. The chain uses TRBV28 and TRBJ1-2; D may be TRBD1 (5 bases). CDR3 region: CATQGVNYGYTF. The DNA for the CDR3 is TGTGCCACGCAAGGGGTTAACTATGGCTACACCTTC.